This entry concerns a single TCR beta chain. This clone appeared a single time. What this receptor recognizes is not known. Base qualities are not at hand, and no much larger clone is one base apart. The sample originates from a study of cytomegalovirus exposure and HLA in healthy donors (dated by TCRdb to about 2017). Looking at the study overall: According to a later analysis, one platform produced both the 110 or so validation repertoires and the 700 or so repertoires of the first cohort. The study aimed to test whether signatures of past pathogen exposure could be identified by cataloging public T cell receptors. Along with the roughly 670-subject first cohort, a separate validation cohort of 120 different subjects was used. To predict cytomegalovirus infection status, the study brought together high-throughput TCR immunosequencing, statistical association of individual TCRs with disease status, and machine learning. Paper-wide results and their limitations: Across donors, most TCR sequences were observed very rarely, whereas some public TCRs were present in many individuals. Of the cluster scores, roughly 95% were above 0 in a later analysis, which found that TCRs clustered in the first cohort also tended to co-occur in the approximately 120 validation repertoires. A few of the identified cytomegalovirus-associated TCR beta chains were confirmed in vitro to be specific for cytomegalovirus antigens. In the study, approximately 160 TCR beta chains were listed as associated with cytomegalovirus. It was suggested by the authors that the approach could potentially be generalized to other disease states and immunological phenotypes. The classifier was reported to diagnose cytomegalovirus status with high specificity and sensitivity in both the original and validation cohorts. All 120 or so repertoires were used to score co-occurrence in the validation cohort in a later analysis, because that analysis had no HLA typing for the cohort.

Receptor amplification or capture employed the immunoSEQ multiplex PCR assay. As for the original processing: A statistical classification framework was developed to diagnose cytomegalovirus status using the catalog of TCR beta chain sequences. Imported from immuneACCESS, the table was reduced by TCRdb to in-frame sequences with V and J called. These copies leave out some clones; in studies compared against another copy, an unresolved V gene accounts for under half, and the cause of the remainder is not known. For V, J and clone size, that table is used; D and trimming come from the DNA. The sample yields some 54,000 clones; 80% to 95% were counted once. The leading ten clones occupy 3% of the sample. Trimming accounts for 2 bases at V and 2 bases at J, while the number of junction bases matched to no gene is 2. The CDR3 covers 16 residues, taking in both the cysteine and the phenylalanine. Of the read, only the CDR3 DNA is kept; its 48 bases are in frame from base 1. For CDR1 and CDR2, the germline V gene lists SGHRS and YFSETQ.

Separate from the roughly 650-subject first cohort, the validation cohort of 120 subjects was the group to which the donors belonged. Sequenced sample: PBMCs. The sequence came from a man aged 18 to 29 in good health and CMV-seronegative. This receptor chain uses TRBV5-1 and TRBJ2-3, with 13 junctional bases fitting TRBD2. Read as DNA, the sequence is TGCGCCAGCAGCTTAGGACTAGCGGGGGTCACAGATACGCAGTATTTT. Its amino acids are CASSLGLAGVTDTQYF.